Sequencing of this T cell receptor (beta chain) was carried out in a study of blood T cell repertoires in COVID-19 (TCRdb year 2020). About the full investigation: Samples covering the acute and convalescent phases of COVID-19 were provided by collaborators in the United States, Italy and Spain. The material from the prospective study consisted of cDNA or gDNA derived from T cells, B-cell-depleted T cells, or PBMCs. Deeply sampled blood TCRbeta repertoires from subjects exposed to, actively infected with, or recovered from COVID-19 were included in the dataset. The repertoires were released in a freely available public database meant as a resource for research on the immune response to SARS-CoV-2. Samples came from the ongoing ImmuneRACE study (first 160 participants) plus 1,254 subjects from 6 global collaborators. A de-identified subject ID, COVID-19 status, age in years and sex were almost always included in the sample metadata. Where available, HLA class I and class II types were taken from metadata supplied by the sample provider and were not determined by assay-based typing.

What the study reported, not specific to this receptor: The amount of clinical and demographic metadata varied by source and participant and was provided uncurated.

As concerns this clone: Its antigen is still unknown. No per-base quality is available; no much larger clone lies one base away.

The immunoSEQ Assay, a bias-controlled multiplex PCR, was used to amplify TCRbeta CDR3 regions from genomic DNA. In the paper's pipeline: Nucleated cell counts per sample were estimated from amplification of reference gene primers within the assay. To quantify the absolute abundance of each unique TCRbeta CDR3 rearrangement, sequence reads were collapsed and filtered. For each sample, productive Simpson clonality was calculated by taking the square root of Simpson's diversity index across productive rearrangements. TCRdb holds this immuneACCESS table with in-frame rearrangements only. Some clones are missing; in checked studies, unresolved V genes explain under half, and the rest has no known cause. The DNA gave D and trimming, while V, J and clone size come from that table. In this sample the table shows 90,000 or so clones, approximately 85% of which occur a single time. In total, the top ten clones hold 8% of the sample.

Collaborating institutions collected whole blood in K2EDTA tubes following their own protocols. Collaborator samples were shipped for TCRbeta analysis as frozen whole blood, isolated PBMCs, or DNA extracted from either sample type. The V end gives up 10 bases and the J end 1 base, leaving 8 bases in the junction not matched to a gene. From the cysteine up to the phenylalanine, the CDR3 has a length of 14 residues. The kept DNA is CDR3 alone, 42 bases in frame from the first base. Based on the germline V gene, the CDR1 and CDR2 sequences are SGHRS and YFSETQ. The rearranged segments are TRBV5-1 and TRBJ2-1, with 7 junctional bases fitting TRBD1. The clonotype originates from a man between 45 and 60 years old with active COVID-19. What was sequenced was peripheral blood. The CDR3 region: CAGKRDSSYNEQFF. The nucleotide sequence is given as TGCGCCGGGAAACGGGACAGTTCCTACAATGAGCAGTTCTTC.